This T cell receptor beta chain was observed in a study of vaccination effects on CD4 cells after COVID-19 (dated by TCRdb to 2021 to 2024). A note on the overall study: Each participant got two doses of an mRNA SARS-CoV-2 vaccine, either BNT162b2 or mRNA-1273. In a couple of convalescent patients, pre-vaccine samples were collected 16 days and one week ahead of the first dose, 142 and 148 days after COVID-19 diagnosis. In both COVID-19 convalescent patients and infection-naive vaccine recipients, the study compared SARS-CoV-2 spike-specific CD4+ TCR repertoires from before mRNA vaccination with those from after it. A total of roughly 9 COVID-19 convalescent patients and a few SARS-CoV-2-naive healthy vaccine recipients were included in the full study. The Oncomine TCR Beta short-read assay on an Illumina iSeq 100 was used to sequence cultures from other donors in the study.

What the authors observed across the whole study: Among convalescent patients, the spike-reactive repertoire after vaccination was made up mainly of new vaccine-induced clones that were largely distinct from the clones induced by infection. At late post-vaccination timepoints, both infection-induced and vaccine-induced clones showed marked clonal contraction, consistent with waning T cell responses. The study was limited by a small number of convalescent patients, and early post-infection timepoints were lacking.

The CDR1 and CDR2 encoded by the germline V gene are SGHTA and FQGTGA. The CDR3, cysteine through phenylalanine, is 15 amino acids long. The kept DNA is CDR3 alone, 45 bases in frame from the first base. Trimmed from V: 1 base; trimmed from J: 5 bases; junction bases lacking a gene match: 3. Libraries came from the immunoSEQ multiplex PCR assay. DNA from the CD4+ T cells that had been cultured and isolated underwent TCR beta CDR3 sequencing. Regarding the original processing steps: Non-productive TCR sequences were removed and reads were trimmed to the CDR3 region, keeping CDR3s of at least 7 amino acids. The MANAFEST web app was used to pick out antigen-specific clonotypes by comparing their expansion in peptide wells with that in reference cultures. To be called positive, a clone needed expansion at FDR<0.05 compared with the reference and with all other wells, an odds ratio greater than 5, and a frequency greater than 0.1% in two replicate wells. Cross-reactive clonotypes were defined as significantly expanded in SARS-CoV-2 spike wells and in at least one common cold coronavirus spike condition. Levenshtein distance calculated with the stringdist R package was used to assess CDR3 similarity, and unrooted trees were constructed with ape in R 3.6.1. What TCRdb holds here is the immuneACCESS table cut down to in-frame rearrangements. Part of the clones is not present; checked against another copy, under half of the missing clones reflect an unresolved V gene, and the others are unexplained. D and trimming come from the DNA, and the V and J calls and clone size come from that table. In this sample the table shows about 45,000 clones, around 72% of which occur a single time. The ten largest clones represent more than 30% of the sample.

The ViraFEST assay stimulated PBMC with viral peptide pools and then used TCR sequencing to identify antigen-specific CD4+ T cell clonotypes by expansion. After less than eleven days of culture, CD4+ T cells were isolated with the EasySep CD4+ T cell isolation kit. PCR-confirmed SARS-CoV-2 infection had occurred in convalescent patients between March and December 2020, before the Alpha, Beta and Delta variants emerged in the United States. Each well held 1.5 million to 2 million PBMC cultured in IMDM containing roughly 4.9% human AB serum, 8 to 10 IU/ml IL-2 and gentamicin, along with roughly 10 ug/ml peptides. Half of the culture medium was replaced with fresh IL-2-containing medium on days 3 and 7. Unless noted otherwise, every peptide stimulation condition was grown in triplicate wells. Using Ficoll-Paque Plus gradient centrifugation, PBMC were separated from whole blood and then either used fresh or cryopreserved at -140C. Genomic DNA was extracted from cultured CD4+ T cells with the QIAamp micro DNA kit.

Remarks on this clone: This receptor's antigen is unknown. No quality values exist for individual bases; no much larger clone is one base distant.

The V and J genes are TRBV7-3 and TRBJ2-1; the junction holds 9 bases that match TRBD2. Sequenced material: CD4+ T cells from PBMCs cultured with a peptide pool, taken before COVID-19 vaccination. The receptor's source is a human donor who had a prior SARS-CoV-2 infection. In nucleotides, the sequence is TGTGCCAGCAGCTTAAATAGCGGGGGTAACAATGAGCAGTTCTTC. This translates into CASSLNSGGNNEQFF.